This T cell receptor (beta chain) was obtained from a study of blood T cell repertoires in COVID-19. Overall study: COVID-19 samples, acute and convalescent, were from the United States, Italy and Spain. Sources were T cells, B-cell-depleted T cells, or PBMCs; the material itself was cDNA or gDNA.

How the authors handled the data: Quantification of nucleated cells was approximated via reference gene primer amplification. TCRdb keeps only in-frame clones here, not all; method: immunoSEQ multiplex PCR. The V and J calls and clone size come from that table; D and trimming were worked out from the DNA. The sample has approximately 190,000 clones, roughly four fifths seen once. The J segment lost 1 base and the V segment lost 7 bases, leaving 3 bases of the junction unmatched. CDR1 is LGHDT and CDR2 is YNNKEL in the germline V gene (reference sequence). The CDR3 totals 13 residues. Sequenced: peripheral blood. This sequence originates from a woman between 65 and 79 years old with active or convalescent COVID-19. This rearrangement joins TRBV3-1 (or the pseudogene TRBV3-2) to TRBJ2-7, with 8 bases fitting TRBD1. The CDR3 bases are TGTGCCAGCAAGGGACAGGCATCCTACGAGCAGTACTTC. Residues: CASKGQASYEQYF.